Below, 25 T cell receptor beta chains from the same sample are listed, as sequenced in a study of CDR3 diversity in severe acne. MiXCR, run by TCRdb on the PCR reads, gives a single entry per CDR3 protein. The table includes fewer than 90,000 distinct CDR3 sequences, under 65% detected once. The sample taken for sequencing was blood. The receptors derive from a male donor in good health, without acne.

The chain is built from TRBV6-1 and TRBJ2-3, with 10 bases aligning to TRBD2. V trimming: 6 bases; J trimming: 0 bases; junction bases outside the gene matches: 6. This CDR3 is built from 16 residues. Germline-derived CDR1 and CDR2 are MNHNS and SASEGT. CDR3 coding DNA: TGTGCCAGCAGGACTCTACTAGCGGGAAGCACAGATACGCAGTATTTT. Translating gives CASRTLLAGSTDTQYF.

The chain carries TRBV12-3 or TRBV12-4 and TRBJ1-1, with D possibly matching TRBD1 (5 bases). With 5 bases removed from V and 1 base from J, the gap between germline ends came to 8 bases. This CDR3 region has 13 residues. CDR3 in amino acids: CASSRQTNTEAFF. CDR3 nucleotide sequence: TGTGCCAGCAGTCGACAGACGAACACTGAAGCTTTCTTT.

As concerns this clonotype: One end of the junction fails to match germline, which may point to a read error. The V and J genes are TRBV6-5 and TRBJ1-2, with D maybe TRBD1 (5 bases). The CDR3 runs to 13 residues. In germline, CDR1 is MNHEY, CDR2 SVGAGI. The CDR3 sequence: CASRLTRGYGCTF. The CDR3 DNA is TGTGCCAGCAGACTGACAAGGGGCTATGGCTGCACCTTC.

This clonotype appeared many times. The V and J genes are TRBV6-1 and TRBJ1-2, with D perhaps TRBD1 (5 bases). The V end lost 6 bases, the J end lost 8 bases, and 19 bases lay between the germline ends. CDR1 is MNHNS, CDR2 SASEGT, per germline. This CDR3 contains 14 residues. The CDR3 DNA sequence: TGTGCCAGCAGGATTTCGACAGCAAACGGGGGCTACACCTTC. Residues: CASRISTANGGYTF.

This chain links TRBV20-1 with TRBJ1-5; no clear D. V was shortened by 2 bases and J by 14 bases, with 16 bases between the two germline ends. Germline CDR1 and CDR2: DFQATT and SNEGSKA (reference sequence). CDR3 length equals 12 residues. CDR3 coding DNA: TGCAGTGCTAGATCCGCGGTAGCCTACGAGCATTTT. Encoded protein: CSARSAVAYEHF.

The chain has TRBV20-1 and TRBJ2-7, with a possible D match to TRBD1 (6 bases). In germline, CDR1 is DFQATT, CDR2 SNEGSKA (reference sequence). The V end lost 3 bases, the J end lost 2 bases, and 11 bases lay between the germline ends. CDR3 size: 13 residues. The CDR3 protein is CSASPRGTYEQYF. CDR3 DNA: TGCAGTGCTAGCCCCAGGGGAACCTACGAGCAGTACTTC.

CDR3 sequence reads: CASCLLIGQGARSEKLFF. DNA of the CDR3: TGTGCCAGTTGCCTACTGATTGGACAGGGGGCGCGATCTGAAAAACTGTTTTTT. The chain joins TRBV19 to TRBJ1-4; 11 bases are a match to TRBD1. Germline V gives CDR1 LNHDA, CDR2 SQIVND (reference sequence). CDR3 length equals 18 residues. The ends lost 8 bases at V and 7 bases at J; junction bases unmatched: 18.

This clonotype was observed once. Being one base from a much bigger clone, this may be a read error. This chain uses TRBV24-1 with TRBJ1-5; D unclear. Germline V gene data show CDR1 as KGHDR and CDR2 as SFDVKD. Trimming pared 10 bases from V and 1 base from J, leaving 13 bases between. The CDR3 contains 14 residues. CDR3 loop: CATHSARSNQPQHF. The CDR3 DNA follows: TGTGCCACTCATTCCGCGAGGAGCAATCAGCCCCAGCATTTT.

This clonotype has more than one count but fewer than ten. As DNA, the CDR3 is TGTGCCAGCAGCGCGTTAACTTATGGCTACACCTTC. It is translated as CASSALTYGYTF. The chain couples TRBV7-9 to TRBJ1-2, with D hard to call. Trimming took 5 bases from V and 5 from J, leaving 9 bases between them. Germline lookup yields CDR1 SEHNR and CDR2 FQNEAQ (reference sequence). The CDR3 extends over 12 amino acids. Complete variable domain (other parts from reference TRBV7-9 and TRBJ1-2): DTGVSQNPRHKITKRGQNVTFRCDPISEHNRLYWYRQTLGQGPEFLTYFQNEAQLEKSRLLSDRFSAERPKGSFSTLEIQRTEQGDSAMYLCASSALTYGYTFGSGTRLTVV.

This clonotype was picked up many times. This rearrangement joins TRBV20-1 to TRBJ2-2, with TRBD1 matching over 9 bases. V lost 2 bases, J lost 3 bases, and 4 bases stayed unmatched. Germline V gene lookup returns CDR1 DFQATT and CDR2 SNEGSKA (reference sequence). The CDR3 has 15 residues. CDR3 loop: CSARRTGVDTGELFF. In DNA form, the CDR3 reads TGCAGTGCTAGACGGACAGGGGTGGACACCGGGGAGCTGTTTTTT.

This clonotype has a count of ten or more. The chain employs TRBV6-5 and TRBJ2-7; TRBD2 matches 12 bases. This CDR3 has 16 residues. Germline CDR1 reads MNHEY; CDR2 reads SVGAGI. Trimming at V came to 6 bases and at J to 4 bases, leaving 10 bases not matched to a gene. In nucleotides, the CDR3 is TGTGCCAGCAGCCTCCTAGCGGGAGGGCCCGATTACGAGCAGTACTTC. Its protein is CASSLLAGGPDYEQYF.

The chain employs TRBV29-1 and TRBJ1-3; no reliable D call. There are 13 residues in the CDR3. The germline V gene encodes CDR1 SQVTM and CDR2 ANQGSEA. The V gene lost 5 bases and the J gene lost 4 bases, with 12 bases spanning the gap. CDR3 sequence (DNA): TGCAGCGTTTTTGCCGCGGAAGGAAACACCATATATTTT. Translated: CSVFAAEGNTIYF.

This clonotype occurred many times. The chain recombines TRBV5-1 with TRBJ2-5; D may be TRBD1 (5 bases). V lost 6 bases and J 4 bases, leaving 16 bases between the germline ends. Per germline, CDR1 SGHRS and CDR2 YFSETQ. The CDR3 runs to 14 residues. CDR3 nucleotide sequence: TGCGCCAGCACGCCCAACCAAAGGGGAGAGACCCAGTACTTC. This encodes CASTPNQRGETQYF. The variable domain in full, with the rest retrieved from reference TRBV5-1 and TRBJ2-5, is KAGVTQTPRYLIKTRGQQVTLSCSPISGHRSVSWYQQTPGQGLQFLFEYFSETQRNKGNFPGRFSGRQFSNSRSEMNVSTLELGDSALYLCASTPNQRGETQYFGPGTRLLVL.

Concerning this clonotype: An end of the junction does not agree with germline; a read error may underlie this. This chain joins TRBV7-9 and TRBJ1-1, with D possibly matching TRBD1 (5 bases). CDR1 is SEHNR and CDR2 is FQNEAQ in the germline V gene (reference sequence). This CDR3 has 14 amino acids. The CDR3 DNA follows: TGCGCCAGCAGCCCAGGGAGCTCGGTCACTGAAGCTTTCTTT. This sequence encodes CASSPGSSVTEAFF. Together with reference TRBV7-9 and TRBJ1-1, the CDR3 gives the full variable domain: DTGVSQNPRHKITKRGQNVTFRCDPISEHNRLYWYRQTLGQGPEFLTYFQNEAQLEKSRLLSDRFSAERPKGSFSTLEIQRTEQGDSAMYLCASSPGSSVTEAFFGQGTRLTVV.

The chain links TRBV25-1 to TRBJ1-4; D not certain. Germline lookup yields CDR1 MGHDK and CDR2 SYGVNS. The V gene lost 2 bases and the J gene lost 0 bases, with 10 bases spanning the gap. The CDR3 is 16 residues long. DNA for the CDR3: TGTGCCAGCAGTGAAGTGGCTCCGGCAACTAATGAAAAACTGTTTTTT. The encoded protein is CASSEVAPATNEKLFF.

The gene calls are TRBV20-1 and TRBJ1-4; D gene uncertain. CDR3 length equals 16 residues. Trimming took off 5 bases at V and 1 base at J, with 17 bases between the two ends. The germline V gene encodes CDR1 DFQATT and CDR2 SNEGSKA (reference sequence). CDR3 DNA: TGCAGTGCTCCCCGCGGTGCAGGCAGAACTAATGAAAAACTGTTTTTT. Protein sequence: CSAPRGAGRTNEKLFF.

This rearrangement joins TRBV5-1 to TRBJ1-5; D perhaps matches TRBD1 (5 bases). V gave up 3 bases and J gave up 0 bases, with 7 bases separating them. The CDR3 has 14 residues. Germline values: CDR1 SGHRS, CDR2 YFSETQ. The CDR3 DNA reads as TGCGCCAGCAGCTACGGGACTAGCAATCAGCCCCAGCATTTT. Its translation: CASSYGTSNQPQHF.

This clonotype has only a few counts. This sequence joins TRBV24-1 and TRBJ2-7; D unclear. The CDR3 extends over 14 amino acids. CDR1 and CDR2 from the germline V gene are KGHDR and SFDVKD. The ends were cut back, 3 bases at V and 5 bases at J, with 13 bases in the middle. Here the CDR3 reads CATSDPRRLDEQYF. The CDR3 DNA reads TGTGCCACCAGTGATCCCCGTCGACTTGACGAGCAGTACTTC.

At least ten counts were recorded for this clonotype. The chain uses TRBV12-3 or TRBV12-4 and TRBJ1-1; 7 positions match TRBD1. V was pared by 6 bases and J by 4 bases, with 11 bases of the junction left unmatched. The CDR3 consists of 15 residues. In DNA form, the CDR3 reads TGTGCCAGCAGGGACGCAGGGGCAGGGGGCACTGAAGCTTTCTTT. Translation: CASRDAGAGGTEAFF.

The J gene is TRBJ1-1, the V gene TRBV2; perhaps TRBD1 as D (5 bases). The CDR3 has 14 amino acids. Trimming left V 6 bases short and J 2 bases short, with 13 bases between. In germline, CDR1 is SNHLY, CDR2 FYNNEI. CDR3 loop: CASSLGTYNTEAFF. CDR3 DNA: TGTGCCAGCAGCCTCGGGACTTATAACACTGAAGCTTTCTTT.

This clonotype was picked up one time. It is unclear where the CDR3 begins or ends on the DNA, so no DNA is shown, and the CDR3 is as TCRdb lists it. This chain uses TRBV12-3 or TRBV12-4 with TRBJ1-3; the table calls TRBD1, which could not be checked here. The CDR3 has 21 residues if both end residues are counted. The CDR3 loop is CASSPRAGPYEQYFGPGTIYF.

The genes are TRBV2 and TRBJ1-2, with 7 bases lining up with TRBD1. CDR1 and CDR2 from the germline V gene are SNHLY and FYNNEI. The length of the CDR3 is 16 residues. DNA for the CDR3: TGTGCTAGAGCTTCGTTTCAGGGACAGACTAACTATGGCTACACCTTC. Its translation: CARASFQGQTNYGYTF.

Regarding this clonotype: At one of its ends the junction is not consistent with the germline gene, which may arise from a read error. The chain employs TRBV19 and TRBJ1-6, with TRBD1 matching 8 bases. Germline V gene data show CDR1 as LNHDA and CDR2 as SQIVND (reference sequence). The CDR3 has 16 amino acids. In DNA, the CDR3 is TGTACCAGTAGCCAAGTGGGAGCGGGACAGGCTTCACCCCTCCACTTT. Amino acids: CTSSQVGAGQASPLHF.

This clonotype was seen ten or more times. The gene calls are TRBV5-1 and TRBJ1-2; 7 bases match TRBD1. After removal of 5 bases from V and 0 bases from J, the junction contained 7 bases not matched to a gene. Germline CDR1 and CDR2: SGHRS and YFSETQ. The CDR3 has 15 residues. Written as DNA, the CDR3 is TGCGCCAGCAGAGATCGGGACAGCGCTAACTATGGCTACACCTTC. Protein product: CASRDRDSANYGYTF.

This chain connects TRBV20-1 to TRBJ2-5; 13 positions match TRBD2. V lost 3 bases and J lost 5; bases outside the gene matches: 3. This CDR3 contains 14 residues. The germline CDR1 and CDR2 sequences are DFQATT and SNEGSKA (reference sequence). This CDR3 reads CSARGLAGMETQYF. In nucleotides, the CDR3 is TGCAGTGCTAGGGGACTAGCGGGAATGGAGACCCAGTACTTC.